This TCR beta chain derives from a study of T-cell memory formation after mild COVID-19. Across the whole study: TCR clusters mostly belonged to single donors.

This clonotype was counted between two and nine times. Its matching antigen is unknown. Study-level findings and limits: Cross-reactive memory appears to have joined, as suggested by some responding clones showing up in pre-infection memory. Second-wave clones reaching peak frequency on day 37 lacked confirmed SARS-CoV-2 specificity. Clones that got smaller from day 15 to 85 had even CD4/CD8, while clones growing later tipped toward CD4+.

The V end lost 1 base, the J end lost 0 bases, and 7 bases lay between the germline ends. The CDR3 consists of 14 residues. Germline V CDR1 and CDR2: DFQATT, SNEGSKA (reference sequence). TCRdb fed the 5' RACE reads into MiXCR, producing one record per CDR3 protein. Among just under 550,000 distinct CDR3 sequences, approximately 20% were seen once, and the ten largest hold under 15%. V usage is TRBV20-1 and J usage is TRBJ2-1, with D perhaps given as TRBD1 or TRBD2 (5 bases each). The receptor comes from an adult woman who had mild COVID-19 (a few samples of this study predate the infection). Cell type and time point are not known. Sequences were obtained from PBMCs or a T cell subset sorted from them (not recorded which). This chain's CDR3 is CSARGDPSYNEQFF. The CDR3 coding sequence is TGCAGTGCTAGAGGGGACCCCTCCTACAATGAGCAGTTCTTC.